The 3 T cell receptor beta chains below come from one sample, sequenced in a study of control samples from healthy donors and cancer patients. TCRdb's table, derived via immunoSEQ multiplex PCR, lists solely in-frame clones and lacks some. The sample yields over 200,000 clones, approximately 80% seen once. The sequenced sample consisted of PBMCs. The receptors derive from a woman aged 55 to 70 with lung cancer.

The chain is built from TRBV11-2 and TRBJ2-3; the D is unclear. From germline, CDR1 is SGHAT and CDR2 FQNNGV. The CDR3 is 11 residues long. V was trimmed by 5 bases and J by 10 bases, leaving 10 bases between them. CDR3 sequence: CASSTSFAQYF. The CDR3 bases are TGTGCCAGCAGCACTTCTTTTGCGCAGTATTTT.

This chain uses TRBV29-1 with TRBJ2-3, with D unclear. Germline V CDR1 and CDR2: SQVTM, ANQGSEA. V lost 3 bases and J 2 bases, leaving 9 bases between the germline ends. This CDR3 is built from 13 residues. The CDR3 sequence: CSVDGSLTDTQYF. The CDR3 bases are TGCAGCGTTGATGGCAGCCTCACAGATACGCAGTATTTT.

In regard to this clone: The identical CDR3 is also encoded by other nucleotide sequences in the sample. The chain joins TRBV5-1 to TRBJ2-5; D perhaps matches TRBD1 (5 bases). V shed 0 bases and J shed 5 bases, with 11 bases lying between them. The V gene's germline CDR1 is SGHRS and CDR2 YFSETQ. This CDR3 has 14 residues. CDR3 residues: CASSLVGQGETQYF. CDR3 in DNA: TGCGCCAGCAGCTTGGTCGGTCAGGGTGAGACCCAGTACTTC.